The 28 T cell receptor beta chains below come from one sample, sequenced in a study of T-cell reconstitution after alpha-beta-depleted transplantation in children. Preparation of the TCRbeta library used unique molecular identifiers. TCRdb re-called the PCR reads with MiXCR, one entry per CDR3 protein. This sample yields more than 300,000 distinct CDR3 sequences, of which 15% to 20% are seen a single time; roughly 40% belongs to the top ten. The sequences come from PBMCs, mostly from graft donor cells, collected 360 days after TCRalphabeta/CD19-depleted stem cell transplant. Receptor source: a male patient aged 2-9 years who had a stem cell transplant for acute lymphoblastic leukemia, so the T cells may come from the graft donor.

This clonotype was found many times. The rearrangement joins TRBV4-2 to TRBJ2-5, with 14 bases lining up with TRBD2. The CDR3 has 18 amino acids. Per germline, CDR1 LGHNA and CDR2 YNFKEQ. J was trimmed by 4 bases and V by 0 bases; bases with no gene match: 7. CDR3 protein: CASSQDFGGLAGAETQYF. CDR3 coding DNA: TGTGCCAGCAGCCAAGATTTTGGGGGACTAGCGGGGGCAGAGACCCAGTACTTC.

In its sample, this clonotype was seen a few times. The chain links TRBV12-3 or TRBV12-4 to TRBJ1-2; D unclear. Trimming stripped 4 bases from V and 8 bases from J, with 14 bases between. This CDR3 spans 13 amino acids. The DNA for the CDR3 is TGTGCCAGCAGTTCAACAAGGTCTGGGGGCTACACCTTC. This codes for CASSSTRSGGYTF.

This clonotype was counted only a few times. J is TRBJ2-2 and V is TRBV4-3, with D perhaps being TRBD1 or TRBD2 (5 bases each). The ends were cut back, 1 base at V and 6 bases at J, with 15 bases in the middle. The CDR3 has 16 amino acids. Germline V gene sequence: CDR1 LGHNA, CDR2 YSLEER. Here the CDR3 reads CASSQVGLEGSGELFF. DNA for the CDR3: TGCGCCAGCAGCCAAGTTGGGCTAGAGGGGTCCGGGGAGCTGTTTTTT.

This clonotype was counted once. The J gene is TRBJ2-3, the V gene TRBV9; 9 positions match TRBD2. The CDR3 consists of 17 residues. V dropped 5 bases and J dropped 3; count of bases not matched to a gene: 13. Germline V gene lookup returns CDR1 SGDLS and CDR2 YYNGEE. The CDR3 nucleotides read TGTGCCAGCAGTTTCCTTCCGGGACTAGCTGCAACAGATACGCAGTATTTT. Translating gives CASSFLPGLAATDTQYF. Together with reference TRBV9 and TRBJ2-3, the CDR3 gives the full variable domain: DSGVTQTPKHLITATGQRVTLRCSPRSGDLSVYWYQQSLDQGLQFLIQYYNGEERAKGNILERFSAQQFPDLHSELNLSSLELGDSALYFCASSFLPGLAATDTQYFGPGTRLTVL.

This clonotype has just a few counts. This sequence joins TRBV5-1 and TRBJ2-3; D is undetermined. Germline V gives CDR1 SGHRS, CDR2 YFSETQ. With 0 bases removed from V and 2 bases from J, the gap between germline ends came to 13 bases. The CDR3 loop spans 16 amino acids. This CDR3 is CASSLELTRATDTQYF. The CDR3 nucleotides read TGCGCCAGCAGCTTGGAGCTTACGCGCGCCACAGATACGCAGTATTTT.

A note on this clonotype: Relative to the germline gene, one junction end is altered; a read error may explain this. The genes are TRBV12-3 or TRBV12-4 and TRBJ2-3; tentatively, D is TRBD1 (5 bases). There are 18 residues in the CDR3. The CDR3 nucleotides are TGTGCCTGCAGTGGACAACCACTTTTGCTTCGGCGCACAGATACGCAGTATTTT. Its protein is CACSGQPLLLRRTDTQYF.

This clonotype came up a few times. V gene TRBV29-1 combines with J gene TRBJ2-7, with 12 bases lining up with TRBD1. This CDR3 contains 17 residues. J gave up 0 bases and V 4 bases, and 10 bases lay outside the gene matches. Germline CDR1 SQVTM, CDR2 ANQGSEA. The CDR3 region is CSVAGTGGGLASYEQYF. CDR3 bases: TGCAGCGTTGCCGGGACAGGGGGCGGGCTAGCCTCCTACGAGCAGTACTTC.

The V gene is TRBV18, the J gene TRBJ2-7; 7 nucleotides line up with TRBD1. The CDR3 sequence is 14 residues long. Germline values: CDR1 KGHSH, CDR2 LQKENI. V trimming: 3 bases; J trimming: 7 bases; junction bases outside the gene matches: 9. The CDR3 region has the DNA TGTGCCAGCTCACCGGAACAGGGGTTACGGGAGCAGTACTTC. Translated: CASSPEQGLREQYF.

In its sample, this clonotype was seen many times. The chain recombines TRBV6-5 with TRBJ1-1; D is unclear. V lost 2 bases and J 0 bases, leaving 7 bases between the germline ends. The germline CDR1 and CDR2 sequences are MNHEY and SVGAGI. This CDR3 contains 14 residues. This CDR3 is CASSYRGMNTEAFF. For the CDR3, the DNA is TGTGCCAGCAGTTACCGCGGGATGAACACTGAAGCTTTCTTT.

This chain links TRBV29-1 with TRBJ2-5; D may be TRBD1 (6 bases). Germline V gene data show CDR1 as SQVTM and CDR2 as ANQGSEA. Trimming stripped 5 bases from V and 1 base from J, with 14 bases between. This CDR3 comprises 14 residues. This CDR3 is CSVPYRAAQETQYF. The CDR3 nucleotides read TGCAGCGTTCCCTACAGGGCAGCCCAAGAGACCCAGTACTTC.

This clonotype showed up just a few times. The chain employs TRBV10-2 and TRBJ2-5; TRBD2 agrees at 11 bases. The CDR3 covers 18 residues. Germline V lookup: CDR1 WSHSY, CDR2 SAAADI. Trimming removed 2 bases from V and 5 bases from J; junction bases left unmatched: 13. The CDR3 here is CASSEPPLAGGPRETQYF. In DNA, the CDR3 is TGCGCCAGCAGTGAGCCCCCGTTAGCGGGAGGGCCTCGCGAGACCCAGTACTTC.

This clonotype was detected many times. The chain carries TRBV7-6 and TRBJ2-5, with D tentatively TRBD2 (5 bases). Trimming removed 3 bases from V and 4 bases from J, with 12 bases in between. The CDR3 has 14 amino acids. Germline V gives CDR1 SGHVS, CDR2 FNYEAQ. The CDR3 sequence is CASSLWLEGETQYF. The DNA for the CDR3 is TGTGCCAGCAGCTTGTGGCTCGAGGGAGAGACCCAGTACTTC.

This clonotype was seen only a few times. J is TRBJ2-7 and V is TRBV5-1; a possible D gene is TRBD2 (6 bases). Looked up from germline, CDR1 is SGHRS and CDR2 is YFSETQ. The CDR3 is made up of 15 amino acids. The ends were cut back, 0 bases at V and 6 bases at J, with 16 bases in the middle. CDR3 sequence reads: CASSLEGQGLLEQYF. For the CDR3, the DNA is TGCGCCAGCAGCTTGGAGGGGCAGGGACTCCTCGAGCAGTACTTC.

This clonotype appeared many times. V gene TRBV20-1 combines with J gene TRBJ2-7; the D is unclear. V lost 3 bases and J lost 0, with 9 bases in between. The germline gives CDR1 DFQATT, CDR2 SNEGSKA (reference sequence). The CDR3 has 13 amino acids. For the CDR3, the DNA is TGCAGTGCTAGCTCGGGTAGCTCCTACGAGCAGTACTTC. It translates to CSASSGSSYEQYF.

The rearrangement joins TRBV7-9 to TRBJ2-5, with TRBD1 matching 10 bases. The CDR3 is 14 residues long. V gave up 5 bases and J gave up 7 bases; unmatched junction bases: 7. From germline, CDR1 is SEHNR and CDR2 FQNEAQ (reference sequence). Here the CDR3 DNA reads TGTGCCAGCAGCCTCCGACAGGGGGCGGCGACCCAGTACTTC. Amino acid sequence: CASSLRQGAATQYF. The full variable domain, with the rest looked up from reference TRBV7-9 and TRBJ2-5, is DTGVSQNPRHKITKRGQNVTFRCDPISEHNRLYWYRQTLGQGPEFLTYFQNEAQLEKSRLLSDRFSAERPKGSFSTLEIQRTEQGDSAMYLCASSLRQGAATQYFGPGTRLLVL.

A few counts support this clonotype. The gene calls are TRBV2 and TRBJ2-3; 7 nucleotides align to TRBD2. The J segment lost 0 bases and the V segment lost 3 bases, leaving 3 bases of the junction unmatched. The CDR3 length is 15 residues. The germline V gene encodes CDR1 SNHLY and CDR2 FYNNEI. The CDR3 is CASSDLAASTDTQYF. For the CDR3, the DNA is TGTGCCAGCAGTGATCTAGCGGCGAGCACAGATACGCAGTATTTT.

This clonotype was recorded at least ten times. V usage is TRBV7-9 and J usage is TRBJ2-7; 8 bases map to TRBD1. Germline V CDR1 and CDR2: SEHNR, FQNEAQ (reference sequence). With V trimmed by 2 bases and J by 1 base, 7 bases remained unmatched. This CDR3 is built from 16 residues. In DNA, the CDR3 is TGTGCCAGCAGCTTAAGGAAGGACAGGGAATCCTACGAGCAGTACTTC. Its protein product is CASSLRKDRESYEQYF.

This chain uses TRBV30 with TRBJ2-7; possibly TRBD1 for D (7 bases). Deletions cut 4 bases from V and 5 bases from J, with 18 bases between. Germline loops: CDR1 GTSNPN, CDR2 SVGIG (reference sequence). CDR3 length: 14 amino acids. CDR3 loop: CAWTQLQGRHEQYF. The CDR3 nucleotides are TGTGCCTGGACTCAATTACAGGGGAGGCACGAGCAGTACTTC.

The chain combines TRBV29-1 with TRBJ2-3; 8 bases line up with TRBD2. The CDR3 has 14 amino acids. CDR1 is SQVTM and CDR2 is ANQGSEA in the germline V gene. V trimming: 3 bases; J trimming: 6 bases; junction bases outside the gene matches: 8. CDR3: CSVETSAQGDTQYF. The CDR3 bases are TGCAGCGTTGAGACTAGCGCCCAGGGGGATACGCAGTATTTT.

V is TRBV28 and J is TRBJ2-7; D is possibly TRBD2 (6 bases). CDR1 and CDR2 from the germline V gene are MDHEN and SYDVKM. This CDR3 spans 15 amino acids. The germline V and J ends were trimmed by 6 bases and 4 bases, with 19 bases remaining between them. The CDR3 sequence is CASSPLRAGRYEQYF. CDR3 nucleotides: TGTGCCAGCAGCCCTCTGAGGGCAGGGAGGTACGAGCAGTACTTC.

With regard to this clonotype: This may be a read error: a much more frequent sequence differs by one nucleotide. The V and J genes are TRBV29-1 and TRBJ2-1, with D perhaps matching TRBD2 (5 bases). The CDR3 sequence is 13 residues long. The V gene's germline CDR1 is SQVTM and CDR2 ANQGSEA. Written as DNA, the CDR3 is TGCAGCGTTGAACGGCCTAGCCAAACCCCGCAGCTCTTC. It specifies CSVERPSQTPQLF.

This clonotype was detected many times. The chain combines TRBV28 with TRBJ1-4; 10 bases fit TRBD1. CDR3 length: 15 amino acids. V shed 5 bases and J 6 bases; nucleotides not matched to a gene: 6. CDR1 MDHEN and CDR2 SYDVKM come from the germline V gene. In DNA form, the CDR3 reads TGTGCCAGCAGTCGACGACAGGGGGCTTATGAAAAACTGTTTTTT. As protein: CASSRRQGAYEKLFF.

The rearrangement links TRBV7-2 to TRBJ2-2, with D possibly matching TRBD2 (5 bases). This CDR3 is 13 amino acids long. Germline V gene sequence: CDR1 SGHTA, CDR2 FQGNSA. Deletions cut 5 bases from V and 8 bases from J, with 12 bases between. The CDR3 region has the DNA TGTGCCAGCAGCCAGACGGAGGTGGGGGAGCTGTTTTTT. It translates to CASSQTEVGELFF.

This clonotype was found many times. This chain links TRBV2 with TRBJ2-3; the match to TRBD2 covers 12 bases. V trimming: 2 bases; J trimming: 1 base; junction bases outside the gene matches: 4. The CDR3 spans 17 residues. Germline assignment: CDR1 SNHLY and CDR2 FYNNEI. This chain's CDR3 is CASSETTSGRGTDTQYF. The DNA of the CDR3 is TGTGCCAGCAGTGAAACGACTAGCGGGAGAGGCACAGATACGCAGTATTTT.

A few counts support this clonotype. This chain connects TRBV20-1 to TRBJ2-1; 7 nucleotides align to TRBD2. CDR1 is DFQATT, CDR2 SNEGSKA, per germline (reference sequence). This CDR3 is built from 15 residues. After removal of 6 bases from V and 6 bases from J, the junction contained 14 bases not matched to a gene. The CDR3, as DNA: TGCAGTGCCTCACGGAGGGTAGCGGGCAGCAATGAGCAGTTCTTC. Translation gives CSASRRVAGSNEQFF.

This clonotype was recorded a few times. The chain recombines TRBV4-3 with TRBJ2-7; D is unclear. Germline CDR1 LGHNA, CDR2 YSLEER. V was clipped by 4 bases and J by 4 bases, with 14 bases between them. The CDR3 loop spans 14 amino acids. CDR3 amino acids: CASSPDRVGYEQYF. CDR3 in DNA: TGCGCCAGCAGCCCAGACCGTGTGGGATACGAGCAGTACTTC.

The rearrangement joins TRBV7-6 to TRBJ1-5; no clear D. Germline V gene data show CDR1 as SGHVS and CDR2 as FNYEAQ. The V end lost 5 bases, the J end lost 3 bases, and 14 bases lay between the germline ends. This CDR3 has 15 amino acids. CDR3 nucleotide sequence: TGTGCCAGCAGCCCGGACGGACTACTCAATCAGCCCCAGCATTTT. This translates into CASSPDGLLNQPQHF.

The CDR3 DNA reads as TGCAGTGCTAGCTGGGGTAGAAGCACAGATACGCAGTATTTT. Translated: CSASWGRSTDTQYF. The chain carries TRBV20-1 and TRBJ2-3, with D uncertain. This CDR3 has 14 residues. V lost 3 bases to trimming and J lost 0 bases, with 10 bases between them. Germline CDR1 and CDR2: DFQATT and SNEGSKA (reference sequence).